This T cell receptor (beta chain) was captured by sequencing in a study of cytomegalovirus exposure and HLA in healthy donors. 13 Jbeta primers and 60 Vbeta primers were used for the PCR. The protocol was immunoSEQ multiplex PCR, while the TCRdb copy is restricted to in-frame clones and leaves out a portion. The data hold approximately 33,000 clones, with around half observed a single time. The CDR3 consists of 14 residues. V gave up 4 bases and J gave up 2 bases, with 10 bases separating them. Germline V CDR1 and CDR2: LGHNT, FRNRAP. This clonotype was obtained from a woman between 40 and 55 years old in good health and CMV-seropositive. The chain employs TRBV12-5 and TRBJ2-3, with no clear D. Sample: PBMCs. The CDR3 DNA reads as TGTGCTAGTGGTTCTAGGCCCCTCACAGATACGCAGTATTTT. Its protein is CASGSRPLTDTQYF.